Presented here are 27 T cell receptor beta chains from one specimen sequenced in a study of shared clonotypes between healthy human individuals. Sequenced by immunoSEQ multiplex PCR; TCRdb stores in-frame clones only, minus some. The sample has roughly 2.2 million clones, just over 90% seen once. The sequenced sample was naive CD4+ T cells from PBMCs. This sample's subset: CD45RA+ positively selected. These TCRs come from a man in his late teens or twenties in good health. Some clones in this sample may be carry-over from other donors' samples.

As to this clone: Other DNA variants within this sample encode the same CDR3. The rearrangement joins TRBV6-5 to TRBJ2-1; D not certain. The CDR3 length is 13 residues. Germline loops: CDR1 MNHEY, CDR2 SVGAGI. V shed 5 bases and J shed 3 bases, with 8 bases lying between them. CDR3 nucleotides: TGTGCCAGCAGTCGGTCTAGCTACAATGAGCAGTTCTTC. Its translation: CASSRSSYNEQFF.

As concerns this clone: One junction end does not reproduce the germline sequence, and a read error may be involved. The chain recombines TRBV2 with TRBJ1-1; TRBD1 matches 7 bases. The CDR3 contains 12 residues. Germline V gene sequence: CDR1 SNHLY, CDR2 FYNNEI. The CDR3 reads CASSTITGAGTF. For the CDR3, the DNA is TGTGCCAGCAGTACGATCACAGGGGCGGGGACCTTT.

V is TRBV6-9 and J is TRBJ1-2; D possibly corresponds to TRBD1 (5 bases). V lost 4 bases and J 4 bases, leaving 10 bases between the germline ends. Germline CDR1 and CDR2: MNHGY and SVAAGI. This CDR3 comprises 13 residues. The CDR3 nucleotides read TGTGCCAGCAGTTTGGGGGTAAGCTATGGCTACACCTTC. This gives the protein CASSLGVSYGYTF.

The V gene is TRBV7-3, the J gene TRBJ2-3; 12 nucleotides agree with TRBD2. The V gene's germline CDR1 is SGHTA and CDR2 FQGTGA. The junction had 11 bases not matched to a gene; V was cut back by 5 bases and J by 2 bases. This CDR3 is 18 amino acids long. The chain's CDR3 is CASSPGSGTSGLTDTQYF. CDR3 nucleotides: TGTGCCAGCAGCCCAGGGTCCGGGACTAGCGGGCTCACAGATACGCAGTATTTT.

The V call is TRBV7-8, the J call TRBJ2-1; tentative D call: TRBD2 (6 bases). The CDR3 has 16 residues. V gave up 0 bases and J gave up 4 bases, with 13 bases separating them. Germline CDR1 reads SGHVS; CDR2 reads FQNEAQ. CDR3: CASSLAGAGIYNEQFF. CDR3 nucleotides: TGTGCCAGCAGCTTAGCAGGAGCGGGTATTTACAATGAGCAGTTCTTC.

This chain connects TRBV9 to TRBJ1-4; 7 bases match TRBD1. The CDR3 has 14 amino acids. Trimming removed 4 bases from V and 8 bases from J; junction bases left unmatched: 8. Germline V CDR1 and CDR2: SGDLS, YYNGEE. The CDR3 DNA follows: TGTGCCAGCAGCTCGGACAGGTGGGACGAAAAACTGTTTTTT. Protein: CASSSDRWDEKLFF.

The count of this clone is one. The chain joins TRBV12-5 to TRBJ2-1; a weak D match, TRBD1 (7 bases). This CDR3 has 15 residues. V was trimmed by 6 bases and J by 2 bases, leaving 14 bases between them. Germline V CDR1 and CDR2: LGHNT, FRNRAP. CDR3 in amino acids: CASGEGATAYNEQFF. The CDR3 DNA reads as TGTGCTAGTGGGGAGGGGGCGACGGCCTACAATGAGCAGTTCTTC.

The chain combines TRBV5-1 with TRBJ2-2; 7 positions match TRBD2. The CDR3 loop spans 17 amino acids. Germline V CDR1 and CDR2: SGHRS, YFSETQ. After removal of 2 bases from V and 3 bases from J, the junction contained 10 bases not matched to a gene. This chain's CDR3 is CASSLEAGAWYTGELFF. CDR3 sequence (DNA): TGCGCCAGCAGCTTAGAGGCGGGAGCTTGGTACACCGGGGAGCTGTTTTTT.

CDR3: CASSETPKYEQYF. CDR3 bases: TGTGCCAGCAGCGAAACTCCTAAGTACGAGCAGTACTTC. The chain joins TRBV21-1 to TRBJ2-7; the table's D call of TRBD2 was not tested on the DNA. TRBV21-1 is assigned pseudogene status. The CDR3 sequence is 13 residues long.

Concerning this clone: Different DNA sequences within this sample yield the same CDR3. The J gene is TRBJ1-1, the V gene TRBV27; D unclear. CDR1 and CDR2 from the germline V gene are MNHEY and SMNVEV (reference sequence). This CDR3 contains 13 residues. Trimming removed 2 bases from V and 1 base from J, with 5 bases in between. In nucleotides, the CDR3 is TGTGCCAGCAGTTTACCCGGGAACACTGAAGCTTTCTTT. Translated, it gives CASSLPGNTEAFF.

This clone was seen only once. This chain uses TRBV5-8 with TRBJ2-2, with unresolved D. The CDR3 is 14 residues long. V was clipped by 0 bases and J by 1 base, with 4 bases between them. The germline gives CDR1 SGHTS, CDR2 YDEGEE. CDR3 protein: CASSLGRNTGELFF. CDR3 DNA sequence: TGTGCCAGCAGCTTGGGAAGGAACACCGGGGAGCTGTTTTTT.

The CDR3 region is CASSTSGDVETQYF. The CDR3 nucleotides are TGTGCCAGCAGCACTAGTGGGGACGTGGAGACCCAGTACTTC. This chain joins TRBV7-3 and TRBJ2-5, with D perhaps assigned TRBD1 or TRBD2 (5 bases each). CDR1 is SGHTA and CDR2 is FQGTGA in the germline V gene. The CDR3 runs to 14 residues. The V end was cut by 5 bases, the J end by 5 bases, with 15 bases between.

The CDR3 DNA reads TGTGCCAGCAGCGTAGGGGGTCCCAAGAACACTGAAGCTTTCTTT. It is translated as CASSVGGPKNTEAFF. This chain uses TRBV9 with TRBJ1-1; D is unclear. The CDR3 has 15 residues. Looked up from germline, CDR1 is SGDLS and CDR2 is YYNGEE. The ends were cut back, 0 bases at V and 1 base at J, with 10 bases in the middle.

The V gene is TRBV14, the J gene TRBJ2-7, with 12 positions matching TRBD1. This CDR3 has 18 amino acids. Germline V CDR1 and CDR2: SGHDN, FVKESK. The ends lost 0 bases at V and 2 bases at J; junction bases unmatched: 8. The CDR3 DNA is TGTGCCAGCAGCCAAGATCGGGGACAGGGGGCCCAAGCCTACGAGCAGTACTTC. Its translation: CASSQDRGQGAQAYEQYF. Combining the CDR3 with reference TRBV14 and TRBJ2-7 gives the whole variable domain EAGVTQFPSHSVIEKGQTVTLRCDPISGHDNLYWYRRVMGKEIKFLLHFVKESKQDESGMPNNRFLAERTGGTYSTLKVQPAELEDSGVYFCASSQDRGQGAQAYEQYFGPGTRLTVT.

The J gene is TRBJ2-7, the V gene TRBV14; TRBD2 matches 7 bases. The CDR3 has 15 amino acids. Germline V lookup: CDR1 SGHDN, CDR2 FVKESK. Trimming at V came to 1 base and at J to 3 bases, leaving 6 bases not matched to a gene. CDR3: CASSQAAGDLYEQYF. Here the CDR3 DNA reads TGTGCCAGCAGCCAAGCGGCGGGGGACCTCTACGAGCAGTACTTC.

The chain combines TRBV7-6 with TRBJ2-3; either TRBD1 or TRBD2 may fit D (6 bases each). Trimming pared 8 bases from V and 6 bases from J, leaving 12 bases between. Germline V gives CDR1 SGHVS, CDR2 FNYEAQ. This CDR3 has 12 amino acids. The CDR3 region has the DNA TGTGCCAGCGGCCAAGGGGGGGATACGCAGTATTTT. As protein: CASGQGGDTQYF.

The gene calls are TRBV9 and TRBJ2-5; tentative D call: TRBD1 (5 bases). V was clipped by 0 bases and J by 7 bases, with 10 bases between them. The germline CDR1 and CDR2 sequences are SGDLS and YYNGEE. The CDR3 runs to 13 residues. CDR3 in amino acids: CASSVEMQGTQYF. The CDR3 nucleotides read TGTGCCAGCAGCGTAGAGATGCAGGGGACCCAGTACTTC.

The V and J genes are TRBV4-1 and TRBJ2-7; TRBD2 matches at 7 bases. Germline V gene lookup returns CDR1 MGHRA and CDR2 YSYEKL. CDR3 length: 16 amino acids. V was clipped by 0 bases and J by 4 bases; unmatched bases: 9. In DNA form, the CDR3 reads TGCGCCAGCAGCCAAGACCACCCGGGAGGTGGTTACGAGCAGTACTTC. This gives the protein CASSQDHPGGGYEQYF.

The rearrangement links TRBV7-8 to TRBJ1-5; 8 bases align to TRBD1. This CDR3 region has 14 residues. V trimming: 4 bases; J trimming: 5 bases; junction bases outside the gene matches: 4. Per the germline V gene, CDR1 is SGHVS and CDR2 is FQNEAQ. The CDR3 DNA sequence: TGTGCCAGCAGCTCTACAGGGGGTGATCAGCCCCAGCATTTT. Protein: CASSSTGGDQPQHF.

The V and J genes are TRBV6-1 and TRBJ2-1, with D possibly being TRBD1 or TRBD2 (5 bases each). Looked up from germline, CDR1 is MNHNS and CDR2 is SASEGT. CDR3 length: 15 amino acids. Trimming cost V 6 bases and J 9 bases, with 21 bases left between them. The CDR3 is CASSPRDGLFGEQFF. CDR3 nucleotide sequence: TGTGCCAGCAGCCCCCGGGACGGCCTGTTTGGTGAGCAGTTCTTC.

The rearrangement joins TRBV28 to TRBJ2-1; 9 positions agree with TRBD1. Looked up from germline, CDR1 is MDHEN and CDR2 is SYDVKM. Losses at the gene ends were 2 bases for V and 5 bases for J; bases not matched to a gene: 1. The length of the CDR3 is 14 residues. CDR3 residues: CASSLGDRDNEQFF. The CDR3 DNA follows: TGTGCCAGCAGTTTAGGGGACAGGGACAATGAGCAGTTCTTC.

This clone was found once. This sequence joins TRBV28 and TRBJ1-4; D not resolved. This CDR3 has 13 residues. The germline gives CDR1 MDHEN, CDR2 SYDVKM. V gave up 2 bases and J gave up 8 bases, with 9 bases separating them. CDR3 sequence: CASSLISLEKLFF. CDR3 sequence (DNA): TGTGCCAGCAGTTTAATATCTTTAGAAAAACTGTTTTTT.

For this clone: This clone may be a read error of a much larger clone one base away. The chain has TRBV5-8 and TRBJ1-5, with TRBD1 matching over 9 bases. CDR1 is SGHTS, CDR2 YDEGEE, per germline. The V gene end was trimmed by 4 bases and the J gene end by 2 bases; junction bases not matched to a gene: 1. CDR3 length: 14 amino acids. The chain's CDR3 is CASSRTGGNQPQHF. CDR3 nucleotides: TGTGCCAGCAGCCGGACAGGGGGCAATCAGCCCCAGCATTTT.

The chain uses TRBV28 and TRBJ2-1, with D possibly TRBD2 on 5 matching bases. V dropped 8 bases and J dropped 10 bases, with 21 bases sitting between them. CDR1 and CDR2 from the germline V gene are MDHEN and SYDVKM. The CDR3 runs to 14 residues. The CDR3 protein is CASGRTPGGGEQFF. The CDR3 nucleotides are TGTGCCAGCGGTCGGACTCCCGGCGGTGGCGAGCAGTTCTTC.

The chain carries TRBV28 and TRBJ2-1; 14 nucleotides align to TRBD2. Germline lookup yields CDR1 MDHEN and CDR2 SYDVKM. Trimming at V came to 0 bases and at J to 7 bases, leaving 2 bases not matched to a gene. The CDR3 extends over 16 amino acids. CDR3 sequence: CASSLWGTSGRNEQFF. The DNA of the CDR3 is TGTGCCAGCAGTTTATGGGGGACTAGCGGGAGAAATGAGCAGTTCTTC.

The count of this clone is one. CDR3 DNA: TGTGCCTGGACCTCGGGACGGATTAATGAAAAACTGTTTTTT. This encodes CAWTSGRINEKLFF. The rearrangement links TRBV30 to TRBJ1-4; D might be TRBD1 (5 bases). Germline CDR1 reads GTSNPN; CDR2 reads SVGIG (reference sequence). The V gene lost 4 bases and the J gene lost 4 bases, with 13 bases spanning the gap. The length of the CDR3 is 14 residues.

The CDR3 nucleotides read TGCAGCGTTGAAGGAGGCAGCCCCTACGAGCAGTACTTC. Its protein is CSVEGGSPYEQYF. The chain combines TRBV29-1 with TRBJ2-7; no definite D call. CDR1 and CDR2 (germline): SQVTM, ANQGSEA. Trimming removed 1 base from V and 2 bases from J, with 9 bases in between. This CDR3 has 13 residues.